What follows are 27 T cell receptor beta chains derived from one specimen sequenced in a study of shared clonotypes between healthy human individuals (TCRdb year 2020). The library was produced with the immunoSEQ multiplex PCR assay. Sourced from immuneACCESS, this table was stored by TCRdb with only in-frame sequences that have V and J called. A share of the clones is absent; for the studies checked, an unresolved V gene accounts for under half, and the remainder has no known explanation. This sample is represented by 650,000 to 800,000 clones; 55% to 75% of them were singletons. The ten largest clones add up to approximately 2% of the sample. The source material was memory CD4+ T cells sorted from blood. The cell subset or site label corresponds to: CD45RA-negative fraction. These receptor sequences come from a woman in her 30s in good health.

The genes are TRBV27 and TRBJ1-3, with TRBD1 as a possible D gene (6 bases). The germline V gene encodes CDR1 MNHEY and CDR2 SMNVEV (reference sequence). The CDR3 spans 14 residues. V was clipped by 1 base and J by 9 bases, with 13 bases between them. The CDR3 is CASSLYQGKGTIYF. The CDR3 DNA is TGTGCCAGCAGTTTATACCAGGGGAAAGGCACCATATATTTT.

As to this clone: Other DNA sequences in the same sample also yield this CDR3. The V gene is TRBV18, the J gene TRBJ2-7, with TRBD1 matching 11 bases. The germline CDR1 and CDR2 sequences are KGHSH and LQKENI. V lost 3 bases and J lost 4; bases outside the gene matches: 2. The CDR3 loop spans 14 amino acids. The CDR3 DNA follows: TGTGCCAGCTCACCGGGGACAGGGGGGTACGAGCAGTACTTC. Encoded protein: CASSPGTGGYEQYF.

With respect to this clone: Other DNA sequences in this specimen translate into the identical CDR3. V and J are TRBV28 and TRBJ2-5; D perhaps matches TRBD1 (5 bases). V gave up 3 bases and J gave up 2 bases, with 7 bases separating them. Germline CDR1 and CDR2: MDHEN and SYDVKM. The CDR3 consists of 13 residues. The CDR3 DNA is TGTGCCAGCAGTTTGACAGTTCAAGAGACCCAGTACTTC. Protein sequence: CASSLTVQETQYF.

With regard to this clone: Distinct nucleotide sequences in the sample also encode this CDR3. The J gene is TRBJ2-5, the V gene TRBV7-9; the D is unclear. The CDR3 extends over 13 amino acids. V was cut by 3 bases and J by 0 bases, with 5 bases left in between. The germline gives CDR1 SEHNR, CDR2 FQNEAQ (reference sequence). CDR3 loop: CASSLGNQETQYF. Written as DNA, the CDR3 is TGTGCCAGCAGCTTGGGAAACCAAGAGACCCAGTACTTC.

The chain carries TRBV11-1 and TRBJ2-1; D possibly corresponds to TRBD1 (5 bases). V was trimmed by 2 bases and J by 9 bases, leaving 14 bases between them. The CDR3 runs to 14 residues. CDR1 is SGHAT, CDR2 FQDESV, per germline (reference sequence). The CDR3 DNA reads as TGTGCCAGCAGCTTACAGGGCCACCGGAGTGAGCAGTTCTTC. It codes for CASSLQGHRSEQFF.

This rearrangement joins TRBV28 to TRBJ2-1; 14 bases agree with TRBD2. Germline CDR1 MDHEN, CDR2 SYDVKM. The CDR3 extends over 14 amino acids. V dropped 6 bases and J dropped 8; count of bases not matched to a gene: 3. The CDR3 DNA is TGTGCCAGCAGACCGGGACTAGCGGGAGATGAGCAGTTCTTC. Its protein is CASRPGLAGDEQFF.

The CDR3 DNA reads TGCGCCAGCAGCTTGGCAACAGGGGTTGTCACAGATACGCAGTATTTT. It codes for CASSLATGVVTDTQYF. The rearrangement joins TRBV5-1 to TRBJ2-3; 7 nucleotides align to TRBD1. J gave up 2 bases and V 0 bases, and 6 bases lay outside the gene matches. The CDR3 is 16 amino acids. The germline V gene encodes CDR1 SGHRS and CDR2 YFSETQ.

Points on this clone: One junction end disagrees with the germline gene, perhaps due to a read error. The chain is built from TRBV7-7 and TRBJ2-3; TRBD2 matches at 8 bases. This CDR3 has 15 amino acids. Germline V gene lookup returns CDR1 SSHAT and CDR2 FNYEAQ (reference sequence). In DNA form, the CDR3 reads TGTGCCACCAGCCCGGGACTAGTGGTCTCAGATACGCAGTATTTT. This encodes CATSPGLVVSDTQYF. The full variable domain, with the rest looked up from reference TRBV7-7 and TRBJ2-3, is GAGVSQSPRYKVTKRGQDVTLRCDPISSHATLYWYQQALGQGPEFLTYFNYEAQPDKSGLPSDRFSAERPEGSISTLTIQRTEQRDSAMYRCATSPGLVVSDTQYFGPGTRLTVL.

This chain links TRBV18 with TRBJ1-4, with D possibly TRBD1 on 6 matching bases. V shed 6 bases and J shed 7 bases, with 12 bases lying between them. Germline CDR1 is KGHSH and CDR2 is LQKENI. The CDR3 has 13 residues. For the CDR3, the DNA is TGTGCCAGCTCCGGACAGTGGGGTGAAAAACTGTTTTTT. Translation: CASSGQWGEKLFF.

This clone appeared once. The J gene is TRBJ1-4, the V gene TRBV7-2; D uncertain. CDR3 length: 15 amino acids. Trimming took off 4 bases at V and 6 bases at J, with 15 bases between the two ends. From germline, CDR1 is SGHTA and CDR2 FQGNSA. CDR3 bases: TGTGCCAGCAGCTCACGGAGAGGGATCGATGAAAAACTGTTTTTT. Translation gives CASSSRRGIDEKLFF. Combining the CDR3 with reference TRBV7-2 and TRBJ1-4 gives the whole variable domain GAGVSQSPSNKVTEKGKDVELRCDPISGHTALYWYRQSLGQGLEFLIYFQGNSAPDKSGLPSDRFSAERTGGSVSTLTIQRTQQEDSAVYLCASSSRRGIDEKLFFGSGTQLSVL.

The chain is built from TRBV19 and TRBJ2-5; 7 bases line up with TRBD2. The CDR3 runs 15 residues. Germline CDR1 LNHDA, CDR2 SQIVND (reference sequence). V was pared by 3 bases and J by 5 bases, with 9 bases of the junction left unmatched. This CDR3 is CASSITSGGSETQYF. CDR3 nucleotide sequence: TGTGCCAGTAGTATTACCTCGGGGGGTTCTGAGACCCAGTACTTC.

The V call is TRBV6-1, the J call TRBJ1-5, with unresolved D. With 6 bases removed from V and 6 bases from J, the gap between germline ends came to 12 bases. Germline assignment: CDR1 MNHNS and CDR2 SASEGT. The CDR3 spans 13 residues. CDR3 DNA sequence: TGTGCCAGCAGATCGCCCGGTGGTCAGCCCCAGCATTTT. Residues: CASRSPGGQPQHF.

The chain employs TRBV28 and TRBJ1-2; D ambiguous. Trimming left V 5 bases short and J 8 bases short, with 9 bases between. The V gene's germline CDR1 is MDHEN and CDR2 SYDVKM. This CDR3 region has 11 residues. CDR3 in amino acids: CASSEVRGYTF. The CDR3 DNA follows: TGTGCCAGCAGTGAGGTGCGGGGCTACACCTTC.

CDR3 sequence reads: CASSDRGGRAYEQYF. The CDR3 coding sequence is TGTGCCAGCTCAGACAGAGGTGGGAGGGCCTACGAGCAGTACTTC. The genes are TRBV18 and TRBJ2-7; TRBD2 agrees at 7 bases. The CDR3 covers 15 residues. J gave up 2 bases and V 5 bases, and 9 bases lay outside the gene matches. The germline V gene has CDR1 KGHSH and CDR2 LQKENI.

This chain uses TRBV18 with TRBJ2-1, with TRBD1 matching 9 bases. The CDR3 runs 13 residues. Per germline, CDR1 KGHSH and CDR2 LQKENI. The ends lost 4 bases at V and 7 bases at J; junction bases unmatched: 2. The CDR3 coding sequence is TGTGCCAGCTCACGGGACAGGGTAAATGAGCAGTTCTTC. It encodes CASSRDRVNEQFF.

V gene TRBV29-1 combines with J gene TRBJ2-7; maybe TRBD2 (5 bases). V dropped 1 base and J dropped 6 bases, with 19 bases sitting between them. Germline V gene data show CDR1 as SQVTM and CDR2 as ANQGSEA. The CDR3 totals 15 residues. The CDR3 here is CSVEVPAGGIGEQYF. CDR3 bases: TGCAGCGTTGAAGTCCCGGCGGGTGGGATTGGCGAGCAGTACTTC.

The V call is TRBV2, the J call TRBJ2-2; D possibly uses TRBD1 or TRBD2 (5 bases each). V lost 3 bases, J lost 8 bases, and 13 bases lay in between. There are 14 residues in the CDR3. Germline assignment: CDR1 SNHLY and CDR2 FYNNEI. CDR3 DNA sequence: TGTGCCAGCAGTGAGCAGGGAGTCCCGGGGGAGCTGTTTTTT. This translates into CASSEQGVPGELFF.

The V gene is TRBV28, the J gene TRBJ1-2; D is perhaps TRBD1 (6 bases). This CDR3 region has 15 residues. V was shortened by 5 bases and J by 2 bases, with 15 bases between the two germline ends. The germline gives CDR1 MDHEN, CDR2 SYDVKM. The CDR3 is CASSQGSEGNYGYTF. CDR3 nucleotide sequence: TGTGCCAGCAGTCAGGGGAGCGAGGGGAACTATGGCTACACCTTC.

The CDR3 reads CASSSPSDRDATQYF. The CDR3 DNA sequence: TGTGCCAGCAGCTCCCCCTCTGACAGGGATGCGACCCAGTACTTC. The chain recombines TRBV5-4 with TRBJ2-5, with TRBD1 identical over 7 bases. V was clipped by 3 bases and J by 7 bases; unmatched bases: 12. CDR3 length: 15 residues. CDR1 is SGHNT and CDR2 is YYREEE in the germline V gene (reference sequence).

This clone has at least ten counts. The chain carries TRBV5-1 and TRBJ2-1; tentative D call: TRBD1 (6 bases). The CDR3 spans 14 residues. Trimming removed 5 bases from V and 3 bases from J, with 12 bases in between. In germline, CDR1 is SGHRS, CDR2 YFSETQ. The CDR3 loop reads CASRSEGGYNEQFF. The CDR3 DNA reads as TGCGCCAGCAGGAGCGAAGGGGGCTACAATGAGCAGTTCTTC.

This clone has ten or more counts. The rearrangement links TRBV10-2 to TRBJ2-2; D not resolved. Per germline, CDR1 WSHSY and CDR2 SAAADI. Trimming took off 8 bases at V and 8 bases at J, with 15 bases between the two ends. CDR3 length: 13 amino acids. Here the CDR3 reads CASGGGPWGELFF. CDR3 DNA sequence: TGCGCCAGCGGTGGCGGCCCCTGGGGGGAGCTGTTTTTT.

CDR3 nucleotides: TGTGCCAGCAGTCCTATTCGGTACGAGCAGTACTTC. This gives the protein CASSPIRYEQYF. The J gene is TRBJ2-7, the V gene TRBV28; D is unclear. V shed 5 bases and J shed 4 bases, with 9 bases lying between them. Germline lookup yields CDR1 MDHEN and CDR2 SYDVKM. CDR3 length: 12 amino acids.

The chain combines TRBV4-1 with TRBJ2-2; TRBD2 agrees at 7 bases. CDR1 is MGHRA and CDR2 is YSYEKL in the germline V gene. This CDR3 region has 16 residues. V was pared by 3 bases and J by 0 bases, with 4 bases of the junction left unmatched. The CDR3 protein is CASSQFSGPNTGELFF. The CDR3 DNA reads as TGCGCCAGCAGCCAGTTTAGCGGGCCGAACACCGGGGAGCTGTTTTTT.

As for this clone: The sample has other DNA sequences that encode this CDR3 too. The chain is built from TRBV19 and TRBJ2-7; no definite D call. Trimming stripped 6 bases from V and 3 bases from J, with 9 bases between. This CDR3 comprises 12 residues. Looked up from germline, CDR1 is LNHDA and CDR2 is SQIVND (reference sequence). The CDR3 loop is CASRDRDYEQYF. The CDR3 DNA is TGTGCCAGTAGGGATAGAGACTACGAGCAGTACTTC.

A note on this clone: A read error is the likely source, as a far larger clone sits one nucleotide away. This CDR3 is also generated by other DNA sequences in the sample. The CDR3 nucleotides read TGTGCCAGCAGCTTAAGCGGGTCAGATACGCAGTATTTT. Protein product: CASSLSGSDTQYF. V gene TRBV7-2 combines with J gene TRBJ2-3; TRBD2 might be the D (6 bases). This CDR3 has 13 amino acids. Trimming removed 2 bases from V and 4 bases from J, with 7 bases in between. The germline V gene encodes CDR1 SGHTA and CDR2 FQGNSA.

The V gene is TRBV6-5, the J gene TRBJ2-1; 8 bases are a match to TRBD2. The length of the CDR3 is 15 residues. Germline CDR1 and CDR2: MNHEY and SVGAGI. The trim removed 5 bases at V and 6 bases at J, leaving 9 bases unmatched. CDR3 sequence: CASSRRPTSGNEQFF. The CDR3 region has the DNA TGTGCCAGCAGTCGGCGTCCCACTAGCGGCAATGAGCAGTTCTTC.

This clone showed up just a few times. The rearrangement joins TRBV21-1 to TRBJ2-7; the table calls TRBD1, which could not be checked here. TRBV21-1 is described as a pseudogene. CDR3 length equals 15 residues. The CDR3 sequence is CASPKRNRAGDEQYF. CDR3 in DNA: TGTGCCAGCCCTAAAAGGAACAGGGCCGGGGACGAGCAGTACTTC.